The rows below give T cell receptor beta chains drawn from one sample of a study of blood T cell dynamics during melanoma immunotherapy. Profiled with immunoSEQ multiplex PCR; TCRdb holds only in-frame clones, not every one. The table includes 9,900 or so clones, about 87% detected once. This specimen consisted of blood, obtained from a patient treated with checkpoint blockade. These receptor sequences come from a human donor with melanoma. The CDR3 runs from the conserved cysteine through the conserved F or W. A D gene is named only where the DNA matches it firmly. Clone size is shown for a subset of rows, as once, few, many or a class of expanded clone.

j_gene,abundance,v_gene,d_gene,CDR3aa,CDR3nt
TRBJ1-5,.,TRBV6-6,.,CASSPGTRGGQPQHF,TGTGCCAGCAGTCCCGGGACCCGGGGTGGTCAGCCCCAGCATTTT
TRBJ1-1,.,TRBV6-1,.,CASSEQLLGGNTEAFF,TGTGCCAGCAGTGAACAACTTTTAGGGGGGAACACTGAAGCTTTCTTT
TRBJ2-1,.,TRBV5-1,TRBD2,CASSLAELARAEQFF,TGCGCCAGCAGCTTGGCGGAACTAGCGAGAGCTGAGCAGTTCTTC
TRBJ1-2,once,TRBV7-6,TRBD1,CASSLGLQGAYGYTF,TGTGCCAGCAGCTTAGGGTTACAGGGGGCCTATGGCTACACCTTC
TRBJ2-1,.,TRBV5-6,.,CASRERVGLWSYNEQFF,TGTGCCAGCAGGGAAAGGGTGGGCCTCTGGTCGTACAATGAGCAGTTCTTC
TRBJ2-4,.,TRBV6-1,.,CASSGHSKNIQYF,TGTGCCAGCAGTGGACACAGCAAAAACATTCAGTACTTC
TRBJ1-1,.,TRBV6-6,TRBD1,CASSWGDRGRAFF,TGTGCCAGCAGTTGGGGGGACAGGGGGAGGGCTTTCTTT
TRBJ2-2,.,TRBV19,TRBD2,CASSIDPLAGGTGELFF,TGTGCCAGTAGTATCGACCCCCTAGCGGGAGGAACCGGGGAGCTGTTTTTT
TRBJ1-1,.,TRBV30,.,CAWSVKWNTEAFF,TGTGCCTGGAGTGTAAAGTGGAACACTGAAGCTTTCTTT
TRBJ1-3,.,TRBV4-1,.,CASSQAPRGENTIYF,TGCGCCAGCAGCCAAGCCCCCCGGGGCGAAAACACCATATATTTT
TRBJ1-6,.,TRBV18,TRBD1,CASSPGQGNSPLHF,TGTGCCAGCTCACCGGGACAGGGGAATTCACCCCTCCACTTT
TRBJ1-6,.,TRBV21-1,.,CASSKGEVGSPLHF,TGTGCCAGCAGCAAGGGGGAGGTTGGTTCACCCCTCCACTTT
TRBJ2-2,.,TRBV7-8,.,CASSLVFGELFF,TGTGCCAGCAGCTTAGTTTTCGGGGAGCTGTTTTTT
TRBJ1-1,.,TRBV7-2,.,CASSLLRVNTEAFF,TGTGCCAGCAGCTTATTAAGGGTGAACACTGAAGCTTTCTTT
TRBJ2-5,.,TRBV19,.,CASSPNRLETQYF,TGTGCCAGTAGTCCGAACCGGCTAGAGACCCAGTACTTC
TRBJ1-3,.,TRBV18,.,CASSPPNGAQGNTIYF,TGTGCCAGCTCACCACCGAATGGGGCCCAAGGAAACACCATATATTTT
TRBJ1-6,.,TRBV4-1,TRBD1,CASSQAPTGMQSPLHF,TGCGCCAGCAGCCAAGCCCCGACAGGGATGCAATCACCCCTCCACTTT
TRBJ1-5,.,TRBV7-8,.,CASSATWTGNQPQHF,TGTGCCAGCAGTGCGACCTGGACGGGCAATCAGCCCCAGCATTTT
TRBJ1-1,.,TRBV19,TRBD1,CASSPLTGTEAFF,TGTGCCAGTAGCCCATTGACAGGGACTGAAGCTTTCTTT
TRBJ1-2,.,TRBV5-1,.,CASSPGQGETPLF,TGCGCCAGCAGCCCCGGACAAGGGGAGACTCCACTCTTC
TRBJ2-5,.,TRBV15,.,CATRPRGRGETQYF,TGTGCCACCAGACCTCGGGGGCGGGGGGAGACCCAGTACTTC
TRBJ1-5,.,TRBV27,.,CASSYRMEGNQPQHF,TGTGCCAGCAGTTACCGGATGGAGGGGAATCAGCCCCAGCATTTT
TRBJ2-3,.,TRBV19,TRBD2,CASSTFTGGRDTQYF,TGTGCCAGTAGCACCTTTACGGGAGGCAGGGATACGCAGTATTTT
TRBJ2-1,.,TRBV7-2,.,CASSVDGSSYNEQFF,TGTGCCAGCAGCGTCGACGGGAGCTCCTACAATGAGCAGTTCTTC
TRBJ2-5,.,TRBV6-1,.,CASSGIEETQYF,TGTGCCAGCAGTGGAATAGAAGAGACCCAGTACTTC
TRBJ1-5,.,TRBV2,TRBD1,CASVLDRGQGGNQPQHF,TGTGCCAGCGTCCTGGACAGGGGGCAAGGGGGAAATCAGCCCCAGCATTTT
TRBJ2-2,.,TRBV11-3,.,CASSPRGYSTGELFF,TGTGCCAGCAGCCCTAGGGGCTACTCCACCGGGGAGCTGTTTTTT
TRBJ2-2,once,TRBV5-1,.,CASSPHRDSTTGELFF,TGCGCCAGCAGCCCTCACCGGGACTCCACCACCGGGGAGCTGTTTTTT
TRBJ2-1,.,TRBV19,.,CASSIDANNRDEQFF,TGTGCCAGTAGTATAGATGCGAACAACAGGGATGAGCAGTTCTTC
TRBJ1-1,once,TRBV18,.,CASSPPSSMNTEAFF,TGTGCCAGCTCACCACCGAGTTCCATGAACACTGAAGCTTTCTTT
TRBJ2-5,.,TRBV5-4,.,CASSVRGSETQYF,TGTGCCAGCAGCGTCAGGGGATCGGAGACCCAGTACTTC
TRBJ1-1,.,TRBV19,.,CASSGWTVTEAFF,TGTGCCAGTAGTGGTTGGACGGTCACTGAAGCTTTCTTT
TRBJ2-3,once,TRBV4-1,.,CASSPETDTQYF,TGCGCCAGCAGCCCAGAAACAGATACGCAGTATTTT
TRBJ1-5,.,TRBV19,.,CASSPIVVKQPQHF,TGTGCCAGTAGTCCCATCGTCGTCAAGCAGCCCCAGCATTTT
TRBJ1-4,.,TRBV7-2,.,CASSLEVPEKLFF,TGTGCCAGCAGCTTAGAAGTTCCTGAAAAACTGTTTTTT
TRBJ2-1,.,TRBV19,TRBD1,CASTLLWGQGELSSYNEQFF,TGTGCCAGTACCCTGCTGTGGGGACAGGGGGAACTGAGCTCCTACAATGAGCAGTTCTTC
TRBJ1-5,.,TRBV2,.,CASSAQAPSNQPQHF,TGTGCCAGCAGTGCCCAGGCCCCTAGCAATCAGCCCCAGCATTTT
TRBJ2-3,.,TRBV7-6,.,CASSLAFLSGTDTQYF,TGTGCCAGCAGCTTAGCTTTCCTATCGGGAACAGATACGCAGTATTTT
TRBJ1-3,.,TRBV6-4,.,CAFGSKGNTIYF,TGTGCCTTCGGTTCCAAGGGAAACACCATATATTTT
TRBJ2-1,once,TRBV5-1,TRBD1,CASSSSGTVYNEQFF,TGCGCCAGCAGCTCCTCCGGGACAGTCTACAATGAGCAGTTCTTC
TRBJ2-1,.,TRBV28,.,CASSPTMSSSSSQFF,.
TRBJ1-1,few,TRBV5-4,.,CASSLGRNTEAFF,TGTGCCAGCAGCTTAGGCCGGAACACTGAAGCTTTCTTT
TRBJ1-6,.,TRBV6-6,TRBD1,CASSGDRENSPLHF,TGTGCCAGCAGTGGGGACAGGGAGAATTCACCCCTCCACTTT
TRBJ2-1,.,TRBV9,TRBD2,CASSPRGRDEQFF,TGTGCCAGCAGCCCCCGCGGGAGGGATGAGCAGTTCTTC
TRBJ2-7,.,TRBV7-6,TRBD1,CASRRDRNSYEQYF,TGTGCCAGCAGAAGGGACAGGAACTCCTACGAGCAGTACTTC
TRBJ1-3,once,TRBV19,TRBD1,CASRPGQGTGNTIYF,TGTGCCAGTCGACCGGGACAGGGAACCGGAAACACCATATATTTT
TRBJ1-2,.,TRBV9,TRBD1,CASSVGQGDYGYTF,TGTGCCAGCAGCGTAGGACAGGGCGACTATGGCTACACCTTC
TRBJ2-7,.,TRBV27,TRBD1,CASSRDRASYEQYF,TGTGCCAGCAGCCGGGACAGAGCTTCCTACGAGCAGTACTTC
TRBJ1-1,.,TRBV7-6,.,CASSLERDTEAFF,TGTGCCAGCAGCTTAGAAAGGGACACTGAAGCTTTCTTT
TRBJ1-2,.,TRBV7-9,.,CASSLSTAVRGGYTF,TGTGCCAGCAGCTTGAGCACGGCGGTGAGAGGTGGCTACACCTTC
TRBJ1-5,.,TRBV19,TRBD1,CASSLRGTGDQPQHF,TGTGCCAGTAGCCTCCGAGGGACAGGGGATCAGCCCCAGCATTTT
TRBJ1-2,.,TRBV6-5,TRBD1,CASSRDGTGFYGYTF,TGTGCCAGCAGCCGTGACGGGACAGGTTTCTATGGCTACACCTTC
TRBJ1-1,.,TRBV5-4,TRBD1,CASSSTGGRTNTEAFF,TGTGCCAGCAGCTCGACAGGGGGGAGGACCAACACTGAAGCTTTCTTT
TRBJ1-4,.,TRBV18,.,CASSLSATNEKLFF,TGTGCCAGCTCATTATCTGCAACTAATGAAAAACTGTTTTTT
TRBJ2-5,.,TRBV6-5,.,CASSYSRQETQYF,TGTGCCAGCAGTTACTCTCGACAAGAGACCCAGTACTTC